Sequencing of this TCR beta chain was carried out in a study of blood T cell repertoires in COVID-19 (dated by TCRdb to 2020 to 2022). Regarding the complete study: Samples covering the acute and convalescent phases of COVID-19 were provided by collaborators in the United States, Italy and Spain. The prospective study material was composed of cDNA or gDNA derived from T cells, B-cell-depleted T cells, or PBMCs. Deeply sampled blood TCRbeta repertoires from subjects exposed to, actively infected with, or recovered from COVID-19 were included in the dataset. The repertoires were released in a freely available public database intended as a resource for research on the immune response to SARS-CoV-2. The samples were drawn from the first 160 participants of the ongoing ImmuneRACE study and from 1,254 subjects provided by 6 global collaborators. The sample metadata nearly always contained a de-identified subject ID, COVID-19 status, age in years and sex. Where available, HLA class I and class II types were obtained from metadata supplied by the sample provider rather than from assay-based typing. Beyond this particular receptor, the publication reports: The amount of clinical and demographic metadata varied by source and participant and was provided uncurated.

Participants in the prospective study were aged roughly 18 to 100 years, lived in under 30 United States geographic areas, and enrolled through a virtual design. In the prospective study, participants were assigned to cohorts based on the clinical history participants reported in a screening survey and a study questionnaire. In the prospective study, whole blood, serum and a nasopharyngeal or oropharyngeal swab were collected from each participant by mobile phlebotomists. Additional blood draws and questionnaires over an approximately two-month period could optionally be provided by prospective study participants. Before DNA extraction, blood samples from the prospective study were shipped at room temperature or frozen. In regard to this clone: Its antigen has not been determined. Per-base quality was not reported, and no clone a single base away is much larger than it.

TCRbeta CDR3 regions were amplified from genomic DNA by means of the immunoSEQ Assay, a bias-controlled multiplex PCR. As for how the authors treated the data: The number of nucleated cells in each sample was estimated from the amplification of reference gene primers within the assay. To quantify the absolute abundance of each unique TCRbeta CDR3 rearrangement, sequence reads were collapsed and filtered. Productive Simpson clonality was computed per sample as the square root of Simpson's diversity index over productive rearrangements. TCRdb holds this immuneACCESS table with in-frame rearrangements only. Some clones are missing; in checked studies, unresolved V genes explain under half, and the rest has no known cause. The DNA was the basis for D and trimming; V, J and clone size are from that table. The sample table records 250,000 or so clones; around 90% of these occur just once. Clones ranked in the top ten supply over 4% of the sample.

Sequencing used PBMCs or T cells enriched from blood (not recorded which). This clonotype was sampled from a woman younger than 45 with acute COVID-19.

The nucleotide sequence is given as TGTGCCAGCAGTCCGGACGGGACAATAGCTGAAGCTTTCTTT. It translates to CASSPDGTIAEAFF. The V and J segments used are TRBV28 and TRBJ1-1, with TRBD1 perhaps the D gene, on 6 matching bases. The CDR3 holds 14 amino acids from the cysteine to the phenylalanine. Only the CDR3 DNA stays, 42 bases, in frame from base 1. CDR1 and CDR2 (MDHEN, SYDVKM) derive from the germline V gene. V loses 5 bases of germline sequence and J loses 6 bases, and the interval between the two ends is 16 bases.